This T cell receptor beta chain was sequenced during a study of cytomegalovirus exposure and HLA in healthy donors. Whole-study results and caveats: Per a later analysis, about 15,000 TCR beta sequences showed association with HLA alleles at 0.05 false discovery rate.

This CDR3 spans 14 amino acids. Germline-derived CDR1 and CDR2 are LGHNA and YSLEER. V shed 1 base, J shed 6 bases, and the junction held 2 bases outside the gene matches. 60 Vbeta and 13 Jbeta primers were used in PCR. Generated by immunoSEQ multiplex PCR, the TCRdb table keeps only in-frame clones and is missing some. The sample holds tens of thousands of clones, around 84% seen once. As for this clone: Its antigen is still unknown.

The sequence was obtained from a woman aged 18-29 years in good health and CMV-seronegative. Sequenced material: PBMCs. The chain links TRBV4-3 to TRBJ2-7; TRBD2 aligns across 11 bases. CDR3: CASSQGLAGGEQYF. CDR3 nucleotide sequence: TGCGCCAGCAGCCAAGGTCTAGCGGGAGGCGAGCAGTACTTC.